These 17 T cell receptor beta chains share one sample of origin, sequenced in a study of shared clonotypes between healthy human individuals. Assay: immunoSEQ multiplex PCR; the TCRdb copy retains only in-frame clones and omits some. The sample has approximately 530,000 clones, 90% to 97% seen once; the top ten hold approximately 0.067%. The source material was naive CD4+ T cells sorted from blood. Subset: CD45RA+ positively selected. Receptors were obtained from a woman in her thirties in good health.

The rearrangement uses TRBV28 and TRBJ2-7; D tentatively fits TRBD1 or TRBD2 (5 bases each). Per the germline V gene, CDR1 is MDHEN and CDR2 is SYDVKM. V lost 5 bases, J lost 1 base, and 12 bases lay in between. The CDR3 has 14 amino acids. The CDR3 DNA is TGTGCCAGCAGTAACGGGGACGCTTCCTACGAGCAGTACTTC. Translating gives CASSNGDASYEQYF. Full variable domain (remainder filled in from reference TRBV28 and TRBJ2-7): DVKVTQSSRYLVKRTGEKVFLECVQDMDHENMFWYRQDPGLGLRLIYFSYDVKMKEKGDIPEGYSVSREKKERFSLILESASTNQTSMYLCASSNGDASYEQYFGPGTRLTVT.

The chain's CDR3 is CASSIGRENIQYF. In nucleotides, the CDR3 is TGTGCCAGCAGCATCGGAAGGGAAAACATTCAGTACTTC. This chain uses TRBV11-2 with TRBJ2-4; D not certain. V lost 5 bases to trimming and J lost 5 bases, with 10 bases between them. The germline V gene has CDR1 SGHAT and CDR2 FQNNGV. The CDR3 is 13 residues long.

The chain joins TRBV11-3 to TRBJ2-5; D is unclear. Germline V gene data show CDR1 as SGHNT and CDR2 as YENEEA. The V end lost 5 bases, the J end lost 0 bases, and 13 bases lay between the germline ends. The CDR3 contains 15 residues. The CDR3 DNA reads as TGTGCCAGCAGCCCCGGTCAGTGGTACCAAGAGACCCAGTACTTC. It encodes CASSPGQWYQETQYF.

This clone was observed once. The chain links TRBV30 to TRBJ1-4, with 7 bases lining up with TRBD1. Germline V gives CDR1 GTSNPN, CDR2 SVGIG (reference sequence). The CDR3 spans 14 residues. With V trimmed by 3 bases and J by 5 bases, 6 bases remained unmatched. The CDR3 DNA follows: TGTGCCTGGAGCCGGGACAGTGAAAATGAAAAACTGTTTTTT. This translates into CAWSRDSENEKLFF.

The CDR3 region is CASSESGGAQHF. Here the CDR3 DNA reads TGCGCCAGCAGTGAATCCGGCGGAGCCCAGCATTTT. V usage is TRBV10-1 and J usage is TRBJ1-5; D ambiguous. CDR1 and CDR2 (germline): WNHNN, SYGVQD (reference sequence). Deletions cut 3 bases from V and 11 bases from J, with 11 bases between. This CDR3 is built from 12 residues.

This chain connects TRBV6-5 to TRBJ2-1; D is ambiguous. V was shortened by 4 bases and J by 6 bases, with 4 bases between the two germline ends. Germline values: CDR1 MNHEY, CDR2 SVGAGI. This CDR3 has 11 residues. Here the CDR3 reads CASSSLNEQFF. For the CDR3, the DNA is TGTGCCAGCAGTTCACTCAATGAGCAGTTCTTC.

The chain recombines TRBV6-5 with TRBJ2-2; TRBD2 might be the D (5 bases). Trimming removed 6 bases from V and 6 bases from J, with 14 bases in between. Germline V lookup: CDR1 MNHEY, CDR2 SVGAGI. The CDR3 loop spans 14 amino acids. The CDR3 nucleotides read TGTGCCAGCAGGCCCTTACCGGACTCCGGGGAGCTGTTTTTT. Translating it yields CASRPLPDSGELFF.

The chain recombines TRBV28 with TRBJ2-5, with 9 bases lining up with TRBD2. J was trimmed by 1 base and V by 5 bases; bases with no gene match: 8. CDR3 length equals 16 residues. The germline V gene encodes CDR1 MDHEN and CDR2 SYDVKM. The CDR3: CASSRGPSGIQETQYF. Here the CDR3 DNA reads TGTGCCAGCAGTCGGGGGCCTAGCGGGATCCAAGAGACCCAGTACTTC.

Of note for this clone: One junction end disagrees with the germline gene, perhaps due to a read error. The chain has TRBV7-9 and TRBJ2-7; 7 nucleotides agree with TRBD2. Germline V lookup: CDR1 SEHNR, CDR2 FQNEAQ (reference sequence). This CDR3 is built from 14 residues. In DNA, the CDR3 is TGTGCCAGCAGCCTAGCGGAACCATCCTACGAGCAGTACTTC. Amino acid sequence: CASSLAEPSYEQYF. The full variable domain, completed using reference TRBV7-9 and TRBJ2-7, is DTGVSQNPRHKITKRGQNVTFRCDPISEHNRLYWYRQTLGQGPEFLTYFQNEAQLEKSRLLSDRFSAERPKGSFSTLEIQRTEQGDSAMYLCASSLAEPSYEQYFGPGTRLTVT.

The rearrangement joins TRBV4-1 to TRBJ2-5; D not resolved. Trimming took off 0 bases at V and 7 bases at J, with 15 bases between the two ends. The CDR3 spans 15 residues. Looked up from germline, CDR1 is MGHRA and CDR2 is YSYEKL. The DNA for the CDR3 is TGCGCCAGCAGCCAAGATATTGCCCAGGCTGGGACCCAGTACTTC. As protein: CASSQDIAQAGTQYF.

CDR3 coding DNA: TGTGCCAGCAGTTCTGGGGGAGGCGAGCAGTACTTC. Amino acid sequence: CASSSGGGEQYF. The V and J genes are TRBV7-9 and TRBJ2-7; possibly TRBD2 for D (6 bases). The CDR3 is made up of 12 amino acids. Looked up from germline, CDR1 is SEHNR and CDR2 is FQNEAQ (reference sequence). V shed 6 bases and J shed 6 bases, with 12 bases lying between them.

The chain uses TRBV11-2 and TRBJ2-1; 10 positions match TRBD2. From germline, CDR1 is SGHAT and CDR2 FQNNGV. This CDR3 is 16 amino acids long. V lost 2 bases and J lost 10; bases outside the gene matches: 11. The chain's CDR3 is CASSLIASGRTGEQFF. Here the CDR3 DNA reads TGTGCCAGCAGCTTAATCGCTAGCGGGAGAACAGGGGAGCAGTTCTTC.

The chain uses TRBV19 and TRBJ1-2, with D uncertain. The CDR3 extends over 14 amino acids. Trimming pared 1 base from V and 4 bases from J, leaving 10 bases between. Germline V gene sequence: CDR1 LNHDA, CDR2 SQIVND (reference sequence). The CDR3 region has the DNA TGTGCCAGTAGTATAGTTTCAGCGGTCTATGGCTACACCTTC. Translation: CASSIVSAVYGYTF.

The rearrangement joins TRBV28 to TRBJ1-6; the D gene is possibly TRBD1 (6 bases). The CDR3 loop spans 15 amino acids. With 3 bases removed from V and 9 bases from J, the gap between germline ends came to 15 bases. Germline CDR1 reads MDHEN; CDR2 reads SYDVKM. CDR3 sequence: CASSFLQDSFSPLHF. In DNA, the CDR3 is TGTGCCAGCAGTTTCCTTCAGGACAGCTTTTCACCCCTCCACTTT.

The V call is TRBV2, the J call TRBJ2-7; no firm D call. Trimming left V 4 bases short and J 3 bases short, with 10 bases between. The CDR3 is 13 residues long. Germline V CDR1 and CDR2: SNHLY, FYNNEI. The CDR3 DNA reads as TGTGCCAGCAGTGTTGGCAAATTCTACGAGCAGTACTTC. Protein sequence: CASSVGKFYEQYF.

The chain is built from TRBV19 and TRBJ2-3; no definite D call. Germline V lookup: CDR1 LNHDA, CDR2 SQIVND (reference sequence). The CDR3 is made up of 14 amino acids. V lost 4 bases and J 4 bases, leaving 12 bases between the germline ends. CDR3 in amino acids: CASSRQLSPDTQYF. In nucleotides, the CDR3 is TGTGCCAGTAGTAGGCAGCTGAGCCCAGATACGCAGTATTTT.

The V gene is TRBV27, the J gene TRBJ1-5; D uncertain. The length of the CDR3 is 17 residues. The V end was cut by 5 bases, the J end by 1 base, with 18 bases between. CDR1 and CDR2 from the germline V gene are MNHEY and SMNVEV (reference sequence). The DNA for the CDR3 is TGTGCCAGCAGTCCGGCCTCCGCTGGTTGGAGCAATCAGCCCCAGCATTTT. Residues: CASSPASAGWSNQPQHF.